Presented here are 10 T cell receptor beta chains from one specimen sequenced in a study of T cell responses to AZD1222 COVID-19 vaccine. Data came from immunoSEQ multiplex PCR; TCRdb stores just in-frame clones and leaves some out. The profile shows 65,000 to 70,000 clones, roughly four fifths of them singletons. Specimen: peripheral blood, collected on day 0 of AZD1222 vaccination. These receptors all come from an adult in good health.

The chain recombines TRBV3-1 (or the pseudogene TRBV3-2) with TRBJ1-5; D is ambiguous. The germline CDR1 and CDR2 sequences are LGHDT and YNNKEL (reference sequence). V gave up 6 bases and J gave up 0 bases, with 12 bases separating them. The CDR3 is 15 amino acids. The CDR3: CASRGRSYSNQPQHF. Here the CDR3 DNA reads TGTGCCAGCAGAGGCCGTTCATATAGCAATCAGCCCCAGCATTTT.

The chain joins TRBV24-1 to TRBJ2-1; 9 bases agree with TRBD2. V lost 2 bases, J lost 4 bases, and 5 bases stayed unmatched. The germline V gene encodes CDR1 KGHDR and CDR2 SFDVKD. The CDR3 loop spans 16 amino acids. CDR3 loop: CATSDSAGLAYNEQFF. CDR3 nucleotide sequence: TGTGCCACCAGTGATTCCGCCGGACTAGCGTACAATGAGCAGTTCTTC.

The chain is built from TRBV2 and TRBJ2-5, with 8 bases matching TRBD2. Trimming cost V 2 bases and J 5 bases; bases outside gene matches: 7. The CDR3 runs to 15 residues. The germline V gene has CDR1 SNHLY and CDR2 FYNNEI. This chain's CDR3 is CASSERAGAGETQYF. For the CDR3, the DNA is TGTGCCAGCAGTGAAAGAGCGGGGGCGGGGGAGACCCAGTACTTC.

This clone was picked up one time. The gene calls are TRBV5-4 and TRBJ2-5; TRBD2 is a possible D gene (7 bases). CDR1 is SGHNT and CDR2 is YYREEE in the germline V gene (reference sequence). This CDR3 is built from 15 residues. Trimming shortened V by 4 bases and J by 5 bases, and 18 bases separated the two germline ends. DNA of the CDR3: TGTGCCAGCAGCGCGGGGGCAGGGACTGTGGAGACCCAGTACTTC. The encoded protein is CASSAGAGTVETQYF.

V is TRBV7-6 and J is TRBJ1-5; D unresolved. The CDR3 is 13 residues long. Deletions cut 4 bases from V and 9 bases from J, with 13 bases between. Per germline, CDR1 SGHVS and CDR2 FNYEAQ. CDR3: CASSSGPSRPQHF. CDR3 DNA: TGTGCCAGCAGCTCCGGGCCCTCTCGGCCCCAGCATTTT.

The chain combines TRBV5-5 with TRBJ1-4; D unresolved. The CDR3 covers 13 residues. The V gene lost 0 bases and the J gene lost 10 bases, with 10 bases spanning the gap. The germline gives CDR1 SGHKS, CDR2 YYEKEE (reference sequence). The CDR3 DNA sequence: TGTGCCAGCAGCTTGGAAGGGATGGGAAAACTGTTTTTT. This translates into CASSLEGMGKLFF.

V is TRBV27 and J is TRBJ2-7; D might be TRBD1 (6 bases). V lost 6 bases to trimming and J lost 4 bases, with 13 bases between them. The germline V gene has CDR1 MNHEY and CDR2 SMNVEV (reference sequence). The CDR3 totals 13 residues. The CDR3 DNA sequence: TGTGCCAGCAGCCTAGGACAGTTATACGAGCAGTACTTC. Residues: CASSLGQLYEQYF.

This chain connects TRBV11-3 to TRBJ1-6; D not resolved. The V end was cut by 1 base, the J end by 2 bases, with 15 bases between. CDR3 length equals 18 residues. The V gene's germline CDR1 is SGHNT and CDR2 YENEEA. Here the CDR3 DNA reads TGTGCCAGCAGCTTAGGCAACGCGTATGTCGCCTATAATTCACCCCTCCACTTT. It codes for CASSLGNAYVAYNSPLHF.

The genes are TRBV7-9 and TRBJ1-5, with D unclear. V was clipped by 5 bases and J by 7 bases, with 6 bases between them. This CDR3 contains 11 residues. CDR1 is SEHNR, CDR2 FQNEAQ, per germline (reference sequence). For the CDR3, the DNA is TGTGCCAGCAGCCCCCGCCAGCCCCAGCATTTT. It yields the protein CASSPRQPQHF.

This sequence joins TRBV11-2 and TRBJ2-7; D might be TRBD1 (8 bases). The CDR3 is 17 amino acids. Deletions cut 1 base from V and 7 bases from J, with 23 bases between. CDR1 and CDR2 from the germline V gene are SGHAT and FQNNGV. The CDR3, as DNA: TGTGCCAGCAGCTTAGTCATTGGGCAGGGGGCAGCGGGGGAGCAGTACTTC. Protein sequence: CASSLVIGQGAAGEQYF.